This T cell receptor beta chain was profiled in a study of technical replicates of blood from a few donors. V was pared by 0 bases and J by 4 bases, with 9 bases of the junction left unmatched. This CDR3 spans 17 amino acids. Per the germline V gene, CDR1 is SGHDT and CDR2 is YYEEEE. Data came from immunoSEQ multiplex PCR; TCRdb stores just in-frame clones and leaves some out. The table lists 100,000 or so clones, roughly 96% of them singletons. The TCR was taken from a human donor in good health. The sequencing sample was made of T cells isolated from PBMCs. This sequence joins TRBV5-6 and TRBJ2-1, with 8 positions matching TRBD2. DNA of the CDR3: TGTGCCAGCAGCTTGGCCCTTTTAGCGGGAAGGTACAATGAGCAGTTCTTC. It encodes CASSLALLAGRYNEQFF.